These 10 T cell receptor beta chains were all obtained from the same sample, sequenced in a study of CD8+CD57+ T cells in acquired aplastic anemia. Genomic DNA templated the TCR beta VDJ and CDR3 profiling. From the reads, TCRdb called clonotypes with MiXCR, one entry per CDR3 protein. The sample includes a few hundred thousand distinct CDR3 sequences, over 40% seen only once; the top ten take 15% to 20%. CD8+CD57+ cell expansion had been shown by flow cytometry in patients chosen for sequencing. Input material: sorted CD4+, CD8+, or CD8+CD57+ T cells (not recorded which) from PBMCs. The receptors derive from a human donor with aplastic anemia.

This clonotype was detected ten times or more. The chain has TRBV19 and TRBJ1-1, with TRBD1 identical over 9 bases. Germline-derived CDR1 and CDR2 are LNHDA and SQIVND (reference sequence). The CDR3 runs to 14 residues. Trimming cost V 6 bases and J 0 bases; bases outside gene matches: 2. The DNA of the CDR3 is TGTGCCAGTAGAGGACAGGGGATGAACACTGAAGCTTTCTTT. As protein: CASRGQGMNTEAFF.

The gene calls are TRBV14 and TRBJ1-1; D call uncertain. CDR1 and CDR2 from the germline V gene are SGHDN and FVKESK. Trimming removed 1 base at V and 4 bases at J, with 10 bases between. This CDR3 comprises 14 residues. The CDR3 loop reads CASSQATYPTEAFF. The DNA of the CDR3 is TGTGCCAGCAGCCAAGCTACGTATCCCACTGAAGCTTTCTTT. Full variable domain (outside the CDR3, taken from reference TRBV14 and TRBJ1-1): EAGVTQFPSHSVIEKGQTVTLRCDPISGHDNLYWYRRVMGKEIKFLLHFVKESKQDESGMPNNRFLAERTGGTYSTLKVQPAELEDSGVYFCASSQATYPTEAFFGQGTRLTVV.

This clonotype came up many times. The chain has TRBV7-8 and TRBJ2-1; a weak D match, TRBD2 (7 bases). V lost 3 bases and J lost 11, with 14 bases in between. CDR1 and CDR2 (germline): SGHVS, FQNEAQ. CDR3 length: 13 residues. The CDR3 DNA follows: TGTGCCAGCAGCTTTGGGGGGGCCTTTAAGCAGTTCTTC. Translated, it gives CASSFGGAFKQFF.

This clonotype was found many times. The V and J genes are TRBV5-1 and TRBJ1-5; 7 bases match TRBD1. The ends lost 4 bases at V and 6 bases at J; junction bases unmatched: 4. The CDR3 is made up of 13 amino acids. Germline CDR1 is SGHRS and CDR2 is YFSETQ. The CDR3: CASSVSGGQPQHF. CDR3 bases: TGCGCCAGCAGCGTCTCAGGGGGTCAGCCCCAGCATTTT.

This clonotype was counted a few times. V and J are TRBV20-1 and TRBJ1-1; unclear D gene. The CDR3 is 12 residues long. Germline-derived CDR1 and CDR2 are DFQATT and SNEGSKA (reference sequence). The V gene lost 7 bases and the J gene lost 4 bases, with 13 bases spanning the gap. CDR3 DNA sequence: TGCAGTGTCAGTGGGATTAGCACTGAAGCTTTCTTT. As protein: CSVSGISTEAFF.

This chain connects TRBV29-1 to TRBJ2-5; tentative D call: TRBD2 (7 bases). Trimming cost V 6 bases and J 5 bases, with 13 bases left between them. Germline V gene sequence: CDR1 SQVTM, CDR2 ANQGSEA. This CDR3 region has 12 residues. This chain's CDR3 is CSVRGGGETQYF. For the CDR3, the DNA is TGCAGCGTAAGGGGGGGTGGGGAGACCCAGTACTTC.

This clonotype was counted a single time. Written as DNA, the CDR3 is TGTGCCAGAAAACAAAATAGAAGACAGGTTGCCTATGGCTACACCTTC. As protein: CARKQNRRQVAYGYTF. This chain joins TRBV19 and TRBJ1-2; D is perhaps TRBD1 (6 bases). CDR3 size: 16 residues. The V gene's germline CDR1 is LNHDA and CDR2 SQIVND (reference sequence). The V and J ends lost 9 bases and 4 bases respectively, with 24 bases between them.

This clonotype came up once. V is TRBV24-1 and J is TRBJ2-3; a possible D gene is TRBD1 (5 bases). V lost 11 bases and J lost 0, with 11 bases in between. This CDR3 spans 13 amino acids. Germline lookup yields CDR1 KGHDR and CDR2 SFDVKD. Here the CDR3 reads CAITQGSTDTQYF. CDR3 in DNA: TGTGCCATCACCCAGGGCAGCACAGATACGCAGTATTTT.

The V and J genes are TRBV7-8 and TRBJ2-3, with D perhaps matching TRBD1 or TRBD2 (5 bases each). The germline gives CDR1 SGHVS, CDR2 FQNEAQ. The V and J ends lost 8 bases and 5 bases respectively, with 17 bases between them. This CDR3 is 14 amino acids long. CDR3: CASGRGEYRDTQYF. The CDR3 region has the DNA TGTGCCAGCGGAAGAGGGGAGTATAGAGATACGCAGTATTTT.

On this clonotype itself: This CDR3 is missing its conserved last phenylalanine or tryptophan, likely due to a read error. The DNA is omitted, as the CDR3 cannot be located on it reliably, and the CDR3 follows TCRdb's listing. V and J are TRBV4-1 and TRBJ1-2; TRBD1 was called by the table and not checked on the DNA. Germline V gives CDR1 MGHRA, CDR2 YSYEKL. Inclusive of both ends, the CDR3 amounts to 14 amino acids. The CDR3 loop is CASSLNRGNYGYAL.